Included here is one TCR beta chain sequence, with context. Its antigen is undetermined. The sample belongs to a study of T cells in Graves' hyperthyroidism and ophthalmopathy. Per the germline V gene, CDR1 is SGHRS and CDR2 is YFSETQ. V was clipped by 5 bases and J by 0 bases, with 14 bases between them. This CDR3 has 16 residues. Researchers barred patients who had uncontrolled infection, other autoimmune disease, pregnancy or lactation. Diagnosing involved the use of clinical symptoms, serum thyroxine and TRAb, thyroid ultrasound and orbital computed tomography. Amplified regions were TCR beta CDR3 sequences from RNA transcripts. The TCR CDR3 was amplified in a first-round RT-PCR using the HTBI primer set. TCRdb fed the multiplex PCR reads into MiXCR, producing one record per CDR3 protein. The data hold 500,000 to 750,000 distinct CDR3 sequences, with about a sixth observed a single time. Study-wide points: Researchers found most expanded thyroid clonotypes above 0.001 in blood as well. Median prediction lead before ophthalmopathy onset was 6.5 to 7 months with the model.

J is TRBJ1-4 and V is TRBV5-1, with a possible D match to TRBD1 (6 bases). Sequencing was performed on blood. The receptor comes from a woman under 40 with Graves' hyperthyroidism. The CDR3 loop reads CASSWGARTTNEKLFF. For the CDR3, the DNA is TGCGCCAGCAGTTGGGGGGCGCGGACAACTAATGAAAAACTGTTTTTT. Full variable domain (missing parts from reference TRBV5-1 and TRBJ1-4): KAGVTQTPRYLIKTRGQQVTLSCSPISGHRSVSWYQQTPGQGLQFLFEYFSETQRNKGNFPGRFSGRQFSNSRSEMNVSTLELGDSALYLCASSWGARTTNEKLFFGSGTQLSVL.